This T cell receptor (beta chain) was retrieved from a study of T-cell memory formation after mild COVID-19 (dated by TCRdb to the early 2020s). For the wider study: TCR sequence clusters from the two donors were largely donor specific. In a couple of donors, T-cell clones that expanded and contracted after mild COVID-19 were followed by sequencing TCRalpha and TCRbeta repertoires longitudinally. The cohort was made up of two young adult volunteers, one female and one male, who were previously healthy. The full study reports these points: Clones contracting from day 15 to 85 had balanced CD4/CD8 phenotypes, while a second wave expanding from day 15 to 37 was biased towards CD4+. The study covered only two mild cases, and larger cohorts including severe cases with pre-infection samples were considered necessary. Some responding clones were detected in pre-infection memory, which suggested that pre-existing cross-reactive memory T cells had joined the SARS-CoV-2 response. Contracting CD4+ clones were found mainly in CM and EM memory subsets, while CD8+ clones were enriched in EMRA. Whether the second-wave clones peaking on day 37 were SARS-CoV-2 specific was not confirmed.

Instrument used: Illumina NovaSeq 6000. Using 5'RACE with constant-segment primers, TCRalpha and TCRbeta cDNA libraries were constructed, with sample barcodes and unique molecular identifiers added in the process. RNA was extracted from every sample with Trizol reagent. Libraries were amplified in two PCR steps, with a second sample barcode and Illumina TruSeq adapters added in the second step. Libraries were sequenced on an Illumina NovaSeq with 2 x 150 bp paired-end reads. The authors' pipeline ran thus. The reads were demultiplexed and collapsed into UMI-guided consensus sequences using migec v1.2.7. Using mixcr v2.1.11, UMI consensuses were aligned to TRA and TRB V and J templates and then assembled into clonotypes. Expanded or contracted clonotypes were those called significant by both edgeR and NoisET, with noise models trained on biological replicates. For edgeR calls, the cutoffs were a false discovery rate-adjusted p below 0.01 and a log2 fold-change threshold of 1. PCA with hierarchical clustering of max-normalized trajectories of the 1000 most abundant clonotypes was used as exploratory dynamics analysis. Separately sequenced CD4+ and CD8+ repertoires were used to assign the CD4 or CD8 phenotype of responding clones. TCRdb's own reprocessing of the public reads used fastp at Q25 and MiXCR and kept productive beta chains. Rows are combined by CDR3 protein, so each entry shows the most common genes and DNA. The V and J calls here are based on TCRdb, not the publication. In this sample the table shows approximately 150,000 distinct CDR3 sequences, less than 20% of which occur a single time. The leading ten clones occupy around 2.4% of the sample.

Ficoll-Paque density gradient centrifugation was the method used to isolate PBMCs. This clonotype showed up just a few times. The specificity of this receptor is unknown. Per-nucleotide qualities are absent, and no much larger clonotype sits a single base away. The receptor was isolated from an adult woman who had mild COVID-19 (a few samples of this study predate the infection). The sample titles of this study are shuffled in the database, so cell type and time point are left out; the donor was told from shared clones. The sequencing input was PBMCs or a T cell subset sorted from them (not recorded which).

At the DNA level, the sequence is TGTGCCAGCAGCCCCCGACTAGCGGGTCGGCGAGAGCAGTTCTTC. It is translated as CASSPRLAGRREQFF. Rearrangement joined TRBV11-2 to TRBJ2-1; TRBD2 matches 10 bases in the middle. Reading from cysteine to phenylalanine, the CDR3 counts 15 amino acids. Only the CDR3 DNA is retained, 45 bases long and in frame from the first base. Trimming removed 5 bases from V and 10 bases from J; the gene matches leave 11 bases unexplained. CDR1 and CDR2 were assigned from the germline V gene as SGHAT and FQNNGV.